This TCR beta chain was captured in a study of T cells in Graves' hyperthyroidism and ophthalmopathy. Germline CDR1 SGHRS, CDR2 YFSETQ. V trimming: 3 bases; J trimming: 0 bases; junction bases outside the gene matches: 4. CDR3 length: 15 amino acids. The CDR3 regions of TCR beta were amplified from RNA transcripts. An initial round of RT-PCR targeting the TCR CDR3 relied on the HTBI primer set. TCRdb ran MiXCR on the multiplex PCR reads and lists one entry per CDR3 protein. This sample has more than 500,000 distinct CDR3 sequences, with 16% found just once. The sample holds many counts of this clonotype.

Sequencing was performed on blood. The rearrangement links TRBV5-1 to TRBJ1-1, with 8 bases that match TRBD1. This receptor was taken from a woman aged 25 to 39 with Graves' hyperthyroidism. CDR3 coding DNA: TGCGCCAGCAGCTCCCGGACAGGGCTGAACACTGAAGCTTTCTTT. Protein product: CASSSRTGLNTEAFF.